In its sample, the clone carrying this T cell receptor (beta chain) was seen a few times. Its antigen is still unknown. Reverse transcription of all isolated RNA meant that expressed TCRB transcripts were sequenced. TCRdb's table, derived via immunoSEQ multiplex PCR, lists solely in-frame clones and lacks some. The top ten hold about 0.37% of the sample, which has tens of thousands of clones, about 58% seen once. This specimen belongs to a study of beta chain features in type 1 diabetes. Study observations and caveats: Significant though moderate, a shortening of TCRB CDR3s appeared in all four CD4+ subsets of Type 1 diabetes patients. cDNA-based sequencing might over-represent cells highly expressing TCR.

This CDR3 is 14 amino acids long. Germline loops: CDR1 MDHEN, CDR2 SYDVKM. The J segment lost 3 bases and the V segment lost 6 bases, leaving 7 bases of the junction unmatched. The sample was stem cell memory CD4+ T cells from blood. The sequence derives from a man aged 18 to 29 with type 1 diabetes. The chain combines TRBV28 with TRBJ1-2; 7 bases fit TRBD1. CDR3 sequence reads: CASSPGQLYYGYTF. CDR3 in DNA: TGTGCCAGCAGCCCGGGACAGCTTTACTATGGCTACACCTTC.